The 20 T cell receptor beta chains below were found in one sample sequenced in a study of cytomegalovirus exposure and HLA in healthy donors. The PCR employed 60 Vbeta primers together with 13 Jbeta primers. Profiled with immunoSEQ multiplex PCR; TCRdb holds only in-frame clones, not every one. The sample yields fewer than 200,000 clones, approximately 82% seen once. Sequenced: PBMCs. These receptors originate from a male donor in good health and CMV-seronegative.

This clone was recorded a few times. The rearrangement joins TRBV4-3 to TRBJ1-2; possible D gene TRBD1, 6 bases. V lost 2 bases, J lost 6 bases, and 13 bases lay in between. Germline V CDR1 and CDR2: LGHNA, YSLEER. The CDR3 loop spans 14 amino acids. Here the CDR3 reads CASSQRGGYHGYTF. Written as DNA, the CDR3 is TGCGCCAGCAGCCAACGAGGGGGTTATCATGGCTACACCTTC.

The chain has TRBV2 and TRBJ1-5; D is ambiguous. Trimming took off 6 bases at V and 4 bases at J, with 16 bases between the two ends. The CDR3 has 15 residues. Per germline, CDR1 SNHLY and CDR2 FYNNEI. The DNA for the CDR3 is TGTGCCAGCAGCGGTGCGAGGGCGGGAAATCAGCCCCAGCATTTT. Amino acids: CASSGARAGNQPQHF.

The chain recombines TRBV14 with TRBJ2-7; the match to TRBD2 covers 9 bases. The CDR3 covers 16 residues. With 0 bases clipped from V and 6 bases from J, the junction kept 9 bases outside the gene matches. The germline CDR1 and CDR2 sequences are SGHDN and FVKESK. CDR3 nucleotide sequence: TGTGCCAGCAGCCAAGACGCACCGGGACTAGCTAGCGAGCAGTACTTC. Translating it yields CASSQDAPGLASEQYF.

Worth noting for this clone: Other nucleotide sequences from this sample produce the same CDR3. J is TRBJ2-5 and V is TRBV29-1; tentative D call: TRBD1 (5 bases). This CDR3 is built from 12 residues. CDR1 and CDR2 from the germline V gene are SQVTM and ANQGSEA. The V end was cut by 3 bases, the J end by 3 bases, with 8 bases between. CDR3 DNA: TGCAGCGTTGAGGGGCGGAAAGAGACCCAGTACTTC. As protein: CSVEGRKETQYF.

This clone was found a few times. The rearrangement uses TRBV4-1 and TRBJ2-5; D is perhaps TRBD2 (7 bases). CDR1 and CDR2 from the germline V gene are MGHRA and YSYEKL. This CDR3 region has 15 residues. The V end was cut by 3 bases, the J end by 5 bases, with 16 bases between. DNA of the CDR3: TGCGCCAGCAGCCAGTCTTCGGGGGGCTGGGAGACCCAGTACTTC. This sequence encodes CASSQSSGGWETQYF.

The chain has TRBV6-4 and TRBJ2-1; D unresolved. The V end was cut by 3 bases, the J end by 0 bases, with 9 bases between. Looked up from germline, CDR1 is MRHNA and CDR2 is SNTAGT. The CDR3 is 15 amino acids. CDR3 nucleotide sequence: TGTGCCAGCAGTGAGGAGACGAGCTCCTACAATGAGCAGTTCTTC. The encoded protein is CASSEETSSYNEQFF.

This clone showed up just once. The J gene is TRBJ2-1, the V gene TRBV11-3; maybe TRBD1 (5 bases). Looked up from germline, CDR1 is SGHNT and CDR2 is YENEEA. The CDR3 spans 15 residues. V was trimmed by 6 bases and J by 11 bases, leaving 23 bases between them. As DNA, the CDR3 is TGTGCCAGCAGTATTGGACACCCCACAACGGACCAGCAGTTCTTC. It translates to CASSIGHPTTDQQFF.

The sample holds one count of this clone. The chain couples TRBV7-2 to TRBJ2-2, with 7 bases identical to TRBD2. The V gene end was trimmed by 5 bases and the J gene end by 3 bases; junction bases not matched to a gene: 6. Germline-derived CDR1 and CDR2 are SGHTA and FQGNSA. This CDR3 comprises 15 residues. The CDR3 sequence: CASSRGGSHTGELFF. CDR3 in DNA: TGTGCCAGCAGCAGGGGAGGGAGCCACACCGGGGAGCTGTTTTTT.

The V gene is TRBV6-4, the J gene TRBJ2-7; maybe TRBD2 (5 bases). The germline CDR1 and CDR2 sequences are MRHNA and SNTAGT. The CDR3 covers 14 residues. With 8 bases removed from V and 1 base from J, the gap between germline ends came to 15 bases. The CDR3 sequence is CASGSKRKSYEQYF. CDR3 in DNA: TGTGCCAGCGGCTCAAAGCGGAAGTCCTACGAGCAGTACTTC.

V and J are TRBV7-7 and TRBJ2-2; 7 bases agree with TRBD2. This CDR3 has 16 residues. Germline V lookup: CDR1 SSHAT, CDR2 FNYEAQ (reference sequence). J was trimmed by 6 bases and V by 1 base; bases with no gene match: 8. The CDR3 sequence: CASSLDGGSWAGELFF. The DNA for the CDR3 is TGTGCCAGCAGCTTAGATGGCGGGAGCTGGGCCGGGGAGCTGTTTTTT.

The chain recombines TRBV5-4 with TRBJ2-5, with no clear D. The CDR3 is 13 residues long. Germline lookup yields CDR1 SGHNT and CDR2 YYREEE (reference sequence). V was pared by 2 bases and J by 1 base, with 6 bases between. This chain's CDR3 is CASSFRIQETQYF. The CDR3 region has the DNA TGTGCCAGCAGCTTCAGGATCCAAGAGACCCAGTACTTC.

This sequence joins TRBV28 and TRBJ1-2; 9 nucleotides match TRBD1. The germline V gene encodes CDR1 MDHEN and CDR2 SYDVKM. V was pared by 3 bases and J by 2 bases, with 7 bases of the junction left unmatched. The CDR3 extends over 16 amino acids. CDR3 region: CASSFPRQGGNYGYTF. CDR3 coding DNA: TGTGCCAGCAGTTTCCCGCGACAGGGGGGGAACTATGGCTACACCTTC.

This rearrangement joins TRBV2 to TRBJ2-1; no definite D call. V lost 10 bases and J lost 3, with 7 bases in between. This CDR3 is 11 amino acids long. Germline values: CDR1 SNHLY, CDR2 FYNNEI. CDR3 region: CATRGYNEQFF. The CDR3 nucleotides are TGTGCCACCCGAGGCTACAATGAGCAGTTCTTC.

The rearrangement uses TRBV18 and TRBJ1-2; 9 bases are a match to TRBD1. This CDR3 has 15 amino acids. Germline-derived CDR1 and CDR2 are KGHSH and LQKENI. After removal of 3 bases from V and 4 bases from J, the junction contained 6 bases not matched to a gene. The CDR3 protein is CASSPQGQGVYGYTF. As DNA, the CDR3 is TGTGCCAGCTCACCTCAGGGACAGGGCGTCTATGGCTACACCTTC.

V and J are TRBV28 and TRBJ2-7, with a possible D match to TRBD1 (5 bases). Between the trimmed V and J ends, which lost 2 bases and 4 bases, there was a span of 15 bases. This CDR3 spans 15 amino acids. The germline CDR1 and CDR2 sequences are MDHEN and SYDVKM. CDR3 sequence reads: CASSLGLGQGYEQYF. For the CDR3, the DNA is TGTGCCAGCAGTTTAGGATTGGGCCAGGGTTACGAGCAGTACTTC.

The chain is built from TRBV25-1 and TRBJ2-2; D might be TRBD1 (6 bases). Germline CDR1 MGHDK, CDR2 SYGVNS. Trimming left V 5 bases short and J 7 bases short, with 11 bases between. The CDR3 runs 13 residues. The CDR3 region is CASSKRGYGELFF. For the CDR3, the DNA is TGTGCCAGCAGTAAAAGGGGGTACGGGGAGCTGTTTTTT.

This rearrangement joins TRBV28 to TRBJ2-7; possible D gene TRBD1, 6 bases. Trimming stripped 4 bases from V and 5 bases from J, with 9 bases between. The CDR3 runs 12 residues. The germline gives CDR1 MDHEN, CDR2 SYDVKM. This chain's CDR3 is CASSSDRNEQYF. The CDR3, as DNA: TGTGCCAGCAGTTCGGACAGAAACGAGCAGTACTTC.

The chain uses TRBV11-2 and TRBJ2-1; 7 positions agree with TRBD2. Germline values: CDR1 SGHAT, CDR2 FQNNGV. V trimming: 5 bases; J trimming: 9 bases; junction bases outside the gene matches: 19. The CDR3 has 17 amino acids. CDR3 sequence: CASSDSPLAGALSEQFF. CDR3 DNA: TGTGCCAGCAGCGACTCACCCCTGGCGGGAGCTCTTAGTGAGCAGTTCTTC.

This chain connects TRBV5-4 to TRBJ1-5; a possible D gene is TRBD1 (6 bases). V was pared by 2 bases and J by 7 bases, with 10 bases between. The CDR3 length is 13 residues. CDR1 is SGHNT, CDR2 YYREEE, per germline (reference sequence). The CDR3 DNA reads as TGTGCCAGCAGCTTTTCAGGGGCCCAGCCCCAGCATTTT. Its translation: CASSFSGAQPQHF.

The CDR3 DNA reads as TGTGCCAGCGGGGGACTAGGGGCCTACAATGAGCAGTTCTTC. Translating it yields CASGGLGAYNEQFF. The rearrangement links TRBV2 to TRBJ2-1, with TRBD2 matching over 8 bases. This CDR3 region has 14 residues. CDR1 SNHLY and CDR2 FYNNEI come from the germline V gene. The junction had 5 bases not matched to a gene; V was cut back by 8 bases and J by 2 bases.